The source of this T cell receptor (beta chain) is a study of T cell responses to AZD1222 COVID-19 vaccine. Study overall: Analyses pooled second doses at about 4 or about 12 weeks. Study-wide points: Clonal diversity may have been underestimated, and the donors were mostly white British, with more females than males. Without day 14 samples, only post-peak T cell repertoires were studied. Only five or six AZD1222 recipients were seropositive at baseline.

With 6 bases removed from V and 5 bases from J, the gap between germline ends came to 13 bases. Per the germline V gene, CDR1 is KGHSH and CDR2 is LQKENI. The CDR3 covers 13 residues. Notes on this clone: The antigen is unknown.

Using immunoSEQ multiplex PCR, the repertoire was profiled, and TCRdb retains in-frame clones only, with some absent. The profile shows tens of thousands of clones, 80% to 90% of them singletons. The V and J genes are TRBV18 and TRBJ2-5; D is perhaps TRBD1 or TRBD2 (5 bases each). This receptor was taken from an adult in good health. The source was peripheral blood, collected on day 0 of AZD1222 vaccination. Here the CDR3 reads CASSPGTMETQYF. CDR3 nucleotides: TGTGCCAGCTCCCCCGGGACGATGGAGACCCAGTACTTC.